This entry lists 21 T cell receptor beta chains sequenced from one sample in a study of OX40 agonist ivuxolimab in advanced cancers. Clones were read by immunoSEQ multiplex PCR, and TCRdb kept only the in-frame ones, dropping some. The table records 20,000 to 25,000 clones, 78% of them present only once. The material was CD4+ or CD8+ T cells sorted from blood, obtained in a trial of the OX40 agonist ivuxolimab. These receptors came from an adult with an advanced solid tumor such as melanoma, head and neck, liver or kidney cancer.

The rearrangement joins TRBV7-2 to TRBJ2-7; the D is unclear. V lost 1 base to trimming and J lost 3 bases, with 7 bases between them. The CDR3 contains 13 residues. Germline values: CDR1 SGHTA, CDR2 FQGNSA. As DNA, the CDR3 is TGTGCCAGCAGCTTAGTACAGAGCTACGAGCAGTACTTC. It encodes CASSLVQSYEQYF.

The chain is built from TRBV6-5 and TRBJ1-2; D gene unclear. The CDR3 contains 12 residues. The V gene's germline CDR1 is MNHEY and CDR2 SVGAGI. The V and J ends lost 6 bases and 0 bases respectively, with 5 bases between them. CDR3 loop: CASRGANYGYTF. DNA for the CDR3: TGTGCCAGCAGGGGAGCTAACTATGGCTACACCTTC.

The V and J genes are TRBV2 and TRBJ1-4, with no clear D. The V gene lost 5 bases and the J gene lost 8 bases, with 9 bases spanning the gap. The germline CDR1 and CDR2 sequences are SNHLY and FYNNEI. The CDR3 spans 12 residues. The CDR3 spells CASSSLYEKLFF. The DNA for the CDR3 is TGTGCCAGCAGTTCCTTATACGAAAAACTGTTTTTT.

The chain is built from TRBV5-4 and TRBJ1-5; TRBD1 aligns across 7 bases. CDR1 is SGHNT, CDR2 YYREEE, per germline (reference sequence). CDR3 length: 14 amino acids. J lost 6 bases, V lost 2 bases, and 5 bases had no gene match. The CDR3: CASSFTGEFQPQHF. The CDR3 DNA is TGTGCCAGCAGCTTCACAGGGGAGTTTCAGCCCCAGCATTTT.

This chain links TRBV4-1 with TRBJ2-7, with D maybe TRBD2 (6 bases). V lost 4 bases, J lost 4 bases, and 23 bases lay in between. The CDR3 loop spans 17 amino acids. Germline assignment: CDR1 MGHRA and CDR2 YSYEKL. The CDR3: CASSLTPAVAETYEQYF. CDR3 DNA sequence: TGCGCCAGCAGCCTAACCCCTGCGGTAGCGGAGACTTACGAGCAGTACTTC.

Details on this clone: The sample has other DNA sequences that encode this CDR3 too. The rearrangement uses TRBV28 and TRBJ1-4; D unresolved. The germline V gene encodes CDR1 MDHEN and CDR2 SYDVKM. Trimming removed 5 bases at V and 5 bases at J, with 3 bases between. CDR3 size: 11 residues. CDR3 nucleotide sequence: TGTGCCAGCAGTGTCAATGAAAAACTGTTTTTT. Encoded protein: CASSVNEKLFF.

The rearrangement uses TRBV4-3 and TRBJ1-2; D uncertain. CDR3 length: 13 amino acids. Germline CDR1 reads LGHNA; CDR2 reads YSLEER. V dropped 4 bases and J dropped 10 bases, with 16 bases sitting between them. CDR3 amino acids: CASSLSRTGDYTF. In DNA, the CDR3 is TGCGCCAGCAGCCTCAGTAGGACTGGGGACTACACCTTC.

This clone was found a few times. The chain carries TRBV7-8 and TRBJ2-2, with D possibly being TRBD1 or TRBD2 (5 bases each). Germline assignment: CDR1 SGHVS and CDR2 FQNEAQ. CDR3 length: 18 amino acids. Trimming removed 5 bases from V and 3 bases from J, with 22 bases in between. This CDR3 reads CASSTLILGRVDTGELFF. Here the CDR3 DNA reads TGTGCCAGCAGCACCCTGATATTGGGGCGGGTAGACACCGGGGAGCTGTTTTTT.

The V and J genes are TRBV15 and TRBJ2-3; a possible D gene is TRBD2 (5 bases). Trimming took off 8 bases at V and 6 bases at J, with 15 bases between the two ends. The CDR3 sequence is 13 residues long. Per the germline V gene, CDR1 is LNHNV and CDR2 is YYDKDF (reference sequence). The CDR3 here is CATGTRRRDTQYF. The CDR3 DNA reads as TGTGCCACCGGAACGAGGCGGAGGGATACGCAGTATTTT.

The chain carries TRBV7-2 and TRBJ2-3; D is unresolved. The germline V gene encodes CDR1 SGHTA and CDR2 FQGNSA. CDR3 length equals 15 residues. V was shortened by 5 bases and J by 4 bases, with 16 bases between the two germline ends. The CDR3 spells CASSLSPGSADTQYF. In nucleotides, the CDR3 is TGTGCCAGCAGCCTATCGCCCGGCTCGGCAGATACGCAGTATTTT.

The rearrangement joins TRBV4-1 to TRBJ2-1; 9 bases map to TRBD1. Germline CDR1 reads MGHRA; CDR2 reads YSYEKL. This CDR3 contains 16 residues. V trimming: 4 bases; J trimming: 4 bases; junction bases outside the gene matches: 8. The CDR3 is CASSPTGTGIYNEQFF. CDR3 nucleotide sequence: TGCGCCAGCAGCCCCACTGGGACAGGGATTTACAATGAGCAGTTCTTC.

This clone was counted between two and nine times. The J gene is TRBJ2-7, the V gene TRBV6-6; a weak D match, TRBD1 (6 bases). The CDR3 is 16 residues long. The ends were cut back, 2 bases at V and 5 bases at J, with 19 bases in the middle. Germline CDR1 and CDR2: MNHNY and SVGAGI (reference sequence). CDR3 in DNA: TGTGCCAGCAGTTACGAGTTCAGGGGAAGGGGGAACGAGCAGTACTTC. This translates into CASSYEFRGRGNEQYF.

The gene calls are TRBV9 and TRBJ1-1; D is undetermined. The CDR3 has 14 amino acids. Germline loops: CDR1 SGDLS, CDR2 YYNGEE. With 0 bases removed from V and 4 bases from J, the gap between germline ends came to 10 bases. CDR3 protein: CASSVGPLGTEAFF. CDR3 nucleotides: TGTGCCAGCAGCGTAGGGCCCTTGGGCACTGAAGCTTTCTTT.

This clone was seen just once. The DNA for the CDR3 is TGTGCCAGCAGCGCTCGGGGAAGACAGGGGGCTACCTCCTACGAGCAGTACTTC. This gives the protein CASSARGRQGATSYEQYF. The chain is built from TRBV5-6 and TRBJ2-7; TRBD1 agrees at 10 bases. V lost 4 bases to trimming and J lost 0 bases; unmatched junction nucleotides: 13. The V gene's germline CDR1 is SGHDT and CDR2 YYEEEE. The CDR3 covers 18 residues.

The chain combines TRBV6-5 with TRBJ1-5; tentatively, D is TRBD1 (6 bases). The CDR3 loop spans 14 amino acids. Per the germline V gene, CDR1 is MNHEY and CDR2 is SVGAGI. With 7 bases removed from V and 0 bases from J, the gap between germline ends came to 10 bases. CDR3 loop: CASTSGVSNQPQHF. CDR3 nucleotide sequence: TGTGCCAGCACCTCAGGGGTTAGCAATCAGCCCCAGCATTTT.

The chain has TRBV11-3 and TRBJ2-1; TRBD2 aligns across 9 bases. V was pared by 5 bases and J by 0 bases, with 5 bases of the junction left unmatched. The CDR3 sequence is 16 residues long. The germline CDR1 and CDR2 sequences are SGHNT and YENEEA. Here the CDR3 DNA reads TGTGCCAGCAGCCGGACTAGCGAGAGCTCCTACAATGAGCAGTTCTTC. The encoded protein is CASSRTSESSYNEQFF.

This clone is classed as large. The chain links TRBV4-2 to TRBJ1-5; TRBD1 is a possible D gene (5 bases). The CDR3 extends over 16 amino acids. The V gene's germline CDR1 is LGHNA and CDR2 YNFKEQ. V was pared by 0 bases and J by 0 bases, with 9 bases between. CDR3 sequence reads: CASSQEQAASNQPQHF. In DNA form, the CDR3 reads TGTGCCAGCAGCCAAGAACAGGCAGCTAGCAATCAGCCCCAGCATTTT.

This clone was seen a handful of times. The rearrangement joins TRBV6-1 to TRBJ1-1; weak D call: TRBD1 (5 bases). V was trimmed by 11 bases and J by 4 bases, leaving 20 bases between them. The CDR3 contains 14 residues. Germline V gene sequence: CDR1 MNHNS, CDR2 SASEGT. CDR3 loop: CAGQTVGPTTEAFF. DNA of the CDR3: TGTGCCGGACAAACGGTCGGGCCAACCACTGAAGCTTTCTTT.

J is TRBJ1-4 and V is TRBV5-1; a weak D match, TRBD1 (5 bases). Looked up from germline, CDR1 is SGHRS and CDR2 is YFSETQ. V dropped 2 bases and J dropped 1 base, with 6 bases sitting between them. The CDR3 runs to 14 residues. The DNA of the CDR3 is TGCGCCAGCAGCTTCCAGGGAACTAATGAAAAACTGTTTTTT. It encodes CASSFQGTNEKLFF.

This sequence joins TRBV11-3 and TRBJ1-1, with 7 bases that match TRBD1. Per the germline V gene, CDR1 is SGHNT and CDR2 is YENEEA. J gave up 5 bases and V 5 bases, and 2 bases lay outside the gene matches. This CDR3 is 12 amino acids long. The CDR3 protein is CASSPGGTEAFF. Written as DNA, the CDR3 is TGTGCCAGCAGCCCAGGGGGGACTGAAGCTTTCTTT.

This clone was counted once. The chain combines TRBV10-3 with TRBJ2-7; 7 nucleotides line up with TRBD2. The CDR3 is 15 amino acids. Germline V CDR1 and CDR2: ENHRY, SYGVKD. V gave up 10 bases and J gave up 2 bases; unmatched junction bases: 14. The CDR3 sequence: CATQYQRGVAYEQYF. The CDR3 DNA reads as TGTGCCACCCAGTACCAGCGGGGAGTAGCCTACGAGCAGTACTTC.